A selection of T cell receptor beta chains follows, all from one sample in a study of blood T cell repertoires in COVID-19. The assay was immunoSEQ multiplex PCR, and TCRdb's table has in-frame clones only and misses some. This sample has around 200,000 clones, with 85% to 90% found just once. Sequencing was done on a sample of peripheral blood. These receptors all come from a man younger than 30 with active or convalescent COVID-19. The CDR3 runs from the conserved cysteine through the conserved F or W. A D gene is named only where the DNA matches it firmly. Clone size is given for some rows only: seen once, a few or many times, or a class if the clone is expanded.

d_call,v_call,clone_size,j_call,cdr3_aa,cdr3_nt
-,TRBV15,once,TRBJ1-5,CATSTWTLGNQPQHF,TGTGCCACCAGCACCTGGACACTCGGCAATCAGCCCCAGCATTTT
-,TRBV7-2,-,TRBJ2-7,CASSLAGQPSYEQYF,TGTGCCAGCAGCTTAGCTGGACAGCCCTCCTACGAGCAGTACTTC
-,TRBV12-3/TRBV12-4,-,TRBJ2-7,CASSLRRADEQYF,TGTGCCAGCAGTTTGAGGAGGGCAGACGAGCAGTACTTC
TRBD1,TRBV5-1,-,TRBJ1-1,CASSQGVNTEAFF,TGCGCCAGCAGCCAGGGGGTGAACACTGAAGCTTTCTTT
TRBD1,TRBV5-6,-,TRBJ2-5,CASSALRTGGSQETQYF,TGTGCCAGCAGCGCCCTTCGGACAGGGGGCAGCCAAGAGACCCAGTACTTC
TRBD2,TRBV19,few,TRBJ2-2,CATTGLAGVTGELFF,TGTGCCACCACGGGACTAGCGGGAGTCACCGGGGAGCTGTTTTTT
-,TRBV5-1,-,TRBJ1-2,CASSLATVNYGYTF,TGCGCCAGCAGCTTGGCCACAGTCAACTATGGCTACACCTTC
TRBD1,TRBV7-9,-,TRBJ1-2,CASSAGGIGYTF,TGTGCCAGCAGTGCAGGGGGTATTGGCTACACCTTC
-,TRBV30,-,TRBJ1-5,CAWAAGGRQPQHF,TGTGCCTGGGCGGCGGGGGGTCGTCAGCCCCAGCATTTT
TRBD1,TRBV28,-,TRBJ1-5,CASRARDRDNQPQHF,TGTGCCAGCAGGGCCCGGGACAGGGATAATCAGCCCCAGCATTTT
TRBD1,TRBV6-5,-,TRBJ2-1,CASKNRGSYNEQFF,TGTGCCAGCAAAAACAGGGGTTCCTACAATGAGCAGTTCTTC
TRBD1,TRBV28,-,TRBJ1-4,CASSFPRTGGKLFF,TGTGCCAGCAGTTTTCCTCGGACAGGGGGAAAACTGTTTTTT
-,TRBV7-9,-,TRBJ2-2,CASSPEPSTGELFF,TGTGCCAGCAGCCCCGAGCCCTCCACCGGGGAGCTGTTTTTT
TRBD2,TRBV27,once,TRBJ2-1,CASSLRSRLAGGYNEQFF,TGTGCCAGCAGTCTTAGATCCAGACTAGCGGGAGGCTACAATGAGCAGTTCTTC
-,TRBV2,-,TRBJ1-1,CASPREMNTEAFF,TGTGCCAGCCCACGGGAGATGAACACTGAAGCTTTCTTT
-,TRBV30,-,TRBJ1-3,CAWSADLYGNTIYF,TGTGCCTGGAGCGCGGACTTATATGGAAACACCATATATTTT
TRBD1,TRBV6-5,once,TRBJ1-6,CASSYDRGDNSPLHF,TGTGCCAGCAGTTACGACAGGGGGGACAATTCACCCCTCCACTTT
TRBD1,TRBV2,-,TRBJ1-2,CASSATRDSLLYGYTF,TGTGCCAGCAGTGCAACCCGGGACAGCCTACTCTATGGCTACACCTTC
-,TRBV11-2,-,TRBJ2-3,CASSLGSSGFFTDTQYF,TGTGCCAGCAGCTTAGGATCGTCAGGGTTTTTCACAGATACGCAGTATTTT
TRBD2,TRBV3-1/TRBV3-2,-,TRBJ2-1,CASSQDRLAGPYNEQFF,TGTGCCAGCAGCCAAGATCGACTAGCGGGACCTTACAATGAGCAGTTCTTC
TRBD1,TRBV27,-,TRBJ1-5,CASSLMDRPRNQPQHF,TGTGCCAGCAGTTTAATGGACAGGCCCCGCAATCAGCCCCAGCATTTT
TRBD1,TRBV30,-,TRBJ1-1,CAWGTVTTEAFF,TGTGCCTGGGGGACAGTGACCACTGAAGCTTTCTTT
-,TRBV19,-,TRBJ2-5,CASSIKPQETQYF,TGTGCCAGTAGTATCAAGCCTCAAGAGACCCAGTACTTC
-,TRBV5-4,once,TRBJ2-7,CASSFGGDSSYEQYF,TGTGCCAGCAGCTTTGGGGGCGACAGCTCCTACGAGCAGTACTTC
TRBD1,TRBV6-5,-,TRBJ1-1,CASSPPDRGSEAFF,TGTGCCAGCAGCCCCCCGGACAGGGGCAGTGAAGCTTTCTTT
TRBD1,TRBV9,-,TRBJ1-3,CASSVDRGYRNTIYF,TGTGCCAGCAGCGTGGACAGGGGGTACAGAAACACCATATATTTT
TRBD1,TRBV9,-,TRBJ1-6,CASSARDRPNSPLHF,TGTGCCAGCAGCGCTAGGGACAGACCGAATTCACCCCTCCACTTT
TRBD2,TRBV4-2,-,TRBJ2-7,CASSQGPGGKSEQYF,TGTGCCAGCAGCCAAGGTCCGGGGGGTAAGAGCGAGCAGTACTTC
TRBD1,TRBV2,-,TRBJ1-2,CASRGVRGRQGLTNGYTF,TGTGCCAGCAGAGGGGTTCGGGGAAGACAGGGCCTGACGAATGGCTACACCTTC
TRBD1,TRBV11-2,-,TRBJ1-3,CASSLEGQPGDTIYF,TGTGCCAGCAGCTTAGAGGGACAGCCGGGGGACACCATATATTTT
-,TRBV2,-,TRBJ2-3,CASSLRLGGGTDTQYF,TGTGCCAGCAGCCTCAGACTAGGAGGGGGCACAGATACGCAGTATTTT
-,TRBV14,-,TRBJ1-1,CASSRSVNTEAFF,TGTGCCAGCAGCCGATCAGTGAACACTGAAGCTTTCTTT
TRBD1,TRBV7-3,-,TRBJ2-1,CASSFRQGMNNEQFF,TGTGCCAGCAGCTTCCGACAGGGGATGAACAATGAGCAGTTCTTC
-,TRBV19,-,TRBJ2-1,CASSPEGVMRLRADYNEQFF,TGTGCCAGTAGTCCCGAGGGGGTGATGAGGCTGCGAGCCGACTACAATGAGCAGTTCTTC
TRBD2,TRBV14,-,TRBJ2-1,CASSPYSGSSYNEQFF,TGTGCCAGCAGCCCCTACAGCGGGAGCTCCTACAATGAGCAGTTCTTC
TRBD1,TRBV11-3,-,TRBJ2-2,CASSSGGPTGELFF,TGTGCCAGCAGCTCAGGGGGCCCCACCGGGGAGCTGTTTTTT
-,TRBV3-1/TRBV3-2,once,TRBJ2-5,CASSSTPEGTQYF,TGTGCCAGCTCATCCACTCCAGAGGGGACCCAGTACTTC
-,TRBV29-1,few,TRBJ2-1,CSVEGSGLNEQFF,TGCAGCGTGGAGGGTTCGGGACTCAATGAGCAGTTCTTC
-,TRBV3-1/TRBV3-2,-,TRBJ1-3,CASSQVAGIDVNTIYF,TGTGCCAGCAGCCAAGTAGCAGGGATTGATGTAAACACCATATATTTT
TRBD2,TRBV29-1,-,TRBJ2-1,CSVGTSGGASYNEQFF,TGCAGCGTTGGGACTAGCGGGGGGGCCTCCTACAATGAGCAGTTCTTC
TRBD2,TRBV6-6,-,TRBJ2-2,CASTLTSGNTGELFF,TGTGCCAGCACCCTGACTAGCGGGAACACCGGGGAGCTGTTTTTT
-,TRBV30,-,TRBJ1-3,CAWSVGGTSNTIYF,TGTGCCTGGAGTGTCGGCGGAACTTCAAACACCATATATTTT
-,TRBV30,-,TRBJ1-1,CAWSGDGGYSTEAFF,TGTGCCTGGAGCGGGGACGGGGGGTATAGCACTGAAGCTTTCTTT
-,TRBV7-6,-,TRBJ1-1,CASSANSGMNTEAFF,TGTGCCAGCAGCGCCAACAGCGGGATGAACACTGAAGCTTTCTTT
-,TRBV6-6,-,TRBJ1-2,CASSPTQGNYGYTF,TGTGCCAGCAGTCCAACACAGGGCAACTATGGCTACACCTTC
TRBD1,TRBV11-3,-,TRBJ1-1,CASSLVNRGEAFF,TGTGCCAGCAGCTTAGTAAACAGGGGTGAAGCTTTCTTT
-,TRBV12-5,-,TRBJ2-7,CASTGNSYEQYF,TGTGCTAGTACAGGCAACTCCTACGAGCAGTACTTC
-,TRBV27,-,TRBJ1-1,CASSPLLGQDLNTEAFF,TGTGCCAGCAGTCCACTTCTGGGACAAGACCTGAACACTGAAGCTTTCTTT
-,TRBV27,-,TRBJ1-5,CASSLKGDGNQPQHF,TGTGCCAGCAGTTTAAAGGGGGATGGCAATCAGCCCCAGCATTTT
TRBD1,TRBV6-1,-,TRBJ1-5,CASSDRGQGVQPQHF,TGTGCCAGCAGTGATAGGGGACAGGGGGTACAGCCCCAGCATTTT
TRBD1,TRBV5-1,-,TRBJ1-2,CASSPPGQGDRYTF,TGCGCCAGCAGCCCGCCGGGACAGGGGGATCGTTACACCTTC
-,TRBV5-8,once,TRBJ1-3,CASSGRVRWGASGNTIYF,TGTGCCAGCTCTGGGAGGGTCCGATGGGGGGCATCTGGAAACACCATATATTTT